These T cell receptor beta chains were read from a single sample in a study of blood T cell repertoires in COVID-19. Profiled with immunoSEQ multiplex PCR; TCRdb holds only in-frame clones, not every one. The sample has approximately 280,000 clones, 70% to 85% seen once. The sequencing sample was made of peripheral blood. These TCRs come from a human donor with COVID-19, enrolled during active disease. The donor label of this sample is uncertain. Each CDR3 is given with its conserved first and last residue. A D gene is named only where the DNA matches it firmly. Clone size is shown for a subset of rows, as once, few, many or a class of expanded clone.

TRBJ1-2,-,TRBD1,TRBV20-1,TGCAGTGCTAGTGGGGTCAGGGACAGGGATGTGTCCCGCTATGGCTACACCTTC,CSASGVRDRDVSRYGYTF
TRBJ2-7,-,TRBD2,TRBV7-3,TGTGCCAGCAGCTTATTCGGCGGGAGGACCTCCTACGAGCAGTACTTC,CASSLFGGRTSYEQYF
TRBJ2-7,-,-,TRBV6-5,TGTGCCAGCAGTACTACCCGGTCCTACGAGCAGTACTTC,CASSTTRSYEQYF
TRBJ2-2,few,-,TRBV28,TGTGCCAGCATTCCAGTGGACTCGACGGACGGGGAGCTGTTTTTT,CASIPVDSTDGELFF
TRBJ1-5,-,-,TRBV5-5,TGTGCCAGCAGCTTGGCTCAGACCGAGTTTCGGGGCAATCAGCCCCAGCATTTT,CASSLAQTEFRGNQPQHF
TRBJ2-1,-,TRBD2,TRBV6-5,TGTGCCAGCAGTTCTCCGACTAGCGGGGGGTACAATGAGCAGTTCTTC,CASSSPTSGGYNEQFF
TRBJ2-5,-,TRBD2,TRBV30,TGTGCCTGGATACAGCGCGGGAGCGGTCATGAGACCCAGTACTTC,CAWIQRGSGHETQYF
TRBJ2-7,-,TRBD2,TRBV11-3,TGTGCCAGCAGCCCCGGACTAGCGGGAACTGGCGAGCAGTACTTC,CASSPGLAGTGEQYF
TRBJ2-2,-,-,TRBV30,TGTGCCTGTCCCCCGTTTGGAGCCGGGGAGCTGTTTTTT,CACPPFGAGELFF
TRBJ2-2,once,-,TRBV12-3/TRBV12-4,TGTGCCAGCAGCCCTAACGGACAGGGGGAGCTGTTTTTT,CASSPNGQGELFF
TRBJ2-7,-,TRBD1,TRBV29-1,TGCAGCGTTGGACAGGGGGCGGGGTACGAGCAGTACTTC,CSVGQGAGYEQYF
TRBJ1-2,-,-,TRBV28,TGTGCCAGCAGTCCCACATTAGAGGGCTATGGCTACACCTTC,CASSPTLEGYGYTF
TRBJ2-5,-,-,TRBV7-2,TGTGCCAGCAGCTTACTGGCGGGTATCCAAGAGACCCAGTACTTC,CASSLLAGIQETQYF
TRBJ2-3,-,TRBD2,TRBV24-1,TGTGCCACCAGTGGGGCTAGCGGGCCTAGCACAGATACGCAGTATTTT,CATSGASGPSTDTQYF
TRBJ1-5,-,-,TRBV28,TGTGCCAGCAGCCCTCAGAAGTCGCGGGGTCAGCCCCAGCATTTT,CASSPQKSRGQPQHF
TRBJ2-1,-,TRBD2,TRBV12-5,TGTGCTAGTGGCGTCGGGGCGGGAGGGTCCTACAATGAGCAGTTCTTC,CASGVGAGGSYNEQFF
TRBJ1-2,-,-,TRBV9,TGTGCCAGCAGCGTAGGGCAGGGAGGAGGCTACACCTTC,CASSVGQGGGYTF
TRBJ2-3,-,TRBD2,TRBV7-3,TGTGCCAGCAGCTTAACAAGCGGGAGCCCAGATACGCAGTATTTT,CASSLTSGSPDTQYF
TRBJ1-2,-,-,TRBV7-2,TGTGCCAGCAGCTACCCGACAGGATTGGGCTATGGCTACACCTTC,CASSYPTGLGYGYTF
TRBJ2-1,-,-,TRBV12-3/TRBV12-4,TGTGCCACCAAAACCGGGAATGAGCAGTTCTTC,CATKTGNEQFF
TRBJ2-1,-,-,TRBV9,TGTGCCAGCAGCGTCAGGGGGGATGGCAATGAGCAGTTCTTC,CASSVRGDGNEQFF
TRBJ1-1,few,TRBD1,TRBV30,TGTGCCTGGACCGCTTGGACAGGCTCGAACACTGAAGCTTTCTTT,CAWTAWTGSNTEAFF
TRBJ1-1,-,-,TRBV28,TGTGCCAGCAGCCCGGGGGGGAGGACTGAAGCTTTCTTT,CASSPGGRTEAFF
TRBJ2-1,few,-,TRBV7-2,TGTGCCAGCAGCTTCGCCGGAGGGTCCGGAGAGCAGTTCTTC,CASSFAGGSGEQFF